This T cell receptor (beta chain) was identified during a study of cytomegalovirus exposure and HLA in healthy donors. Looked up from germline, CDR1 is GTSNPN and CDR2 is SVGIG (reference sequence). The CDR3 sequence is 15 residues long. Trimming cost V 2 bases and J 4 bases; bases outside gene matches: 7. On this clone itself: Its antigen remains unknown.

Whole-study findings and limits: Presence/absence analyses supposed approximately even sequencing depth among donors.

The PCR contained 60 Vbeta and 13 Jbeta primers. Method: immunoSEQ multiplex PCR; TCRdb's copy keeps in-frame clones and lacks some. Of fewer than 140,000 clones in the sample, around 70% are singletons; the top ten hold 0.65% to 0.85%. Sequenced input: PBMCs. This chain uses TRBV30 with TRBJ2-2, with 7 bases fitting TRBD2. This clonotype originated in a boy between 10 and 17 years old in good health and CMV-seronegative. The CDR3 protein is CAWSPTSRSTGELFF. The CDR3 region has the DNA TGTGCCTGGAGTCCGACTAGCCGAAGCACCGGGGAGCTGTTTTTT.